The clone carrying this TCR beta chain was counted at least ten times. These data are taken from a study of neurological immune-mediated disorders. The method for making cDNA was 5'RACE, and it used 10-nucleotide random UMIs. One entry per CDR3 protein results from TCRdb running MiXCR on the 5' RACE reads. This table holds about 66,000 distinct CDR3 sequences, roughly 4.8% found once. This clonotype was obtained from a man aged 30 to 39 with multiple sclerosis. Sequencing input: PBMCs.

In nucleotides, the CDR3 is TGTGCCAGCAGCCCGAATCAGGAGACCCAGTACTTC. Its translation is CASSPNQETQYF. V is TRBV14 and J is TRBJ2-5; no definite D call. The CDR3 has 12 amino acids. CDR1 and CDR2 (germline): SGHDN, FVKESK. V shed 4 bases and J shed 5 bases, with 8 bases lying between them.